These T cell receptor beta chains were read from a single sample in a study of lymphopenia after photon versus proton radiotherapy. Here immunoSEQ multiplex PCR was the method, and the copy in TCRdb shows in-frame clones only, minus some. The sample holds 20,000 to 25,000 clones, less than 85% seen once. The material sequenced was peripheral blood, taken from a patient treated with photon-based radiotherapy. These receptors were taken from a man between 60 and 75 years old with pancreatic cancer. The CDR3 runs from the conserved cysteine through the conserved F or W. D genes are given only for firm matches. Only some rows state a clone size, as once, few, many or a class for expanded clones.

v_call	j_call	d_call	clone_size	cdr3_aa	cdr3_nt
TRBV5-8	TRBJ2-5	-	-	CASSQETQYF	TGTGCCAGCAGTCAAGAGACCCAGTACTTC
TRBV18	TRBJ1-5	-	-	CASSPDRSQPQHF	TGTGCCAGCTCACCTGACAGGTCCCAGCCCCAGCATTTT
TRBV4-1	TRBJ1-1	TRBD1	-	CASSRQGSDTEAFF	TGCGCCAGCAGCCGACAGGGTTCAGACACTGAAGCTTTCTTT
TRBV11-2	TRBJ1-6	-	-	CASSLAAGNGYSPLHF	TGTGCCAGCAGCTTAGCCGCTGGGAATGGTTATTCACCCCTCCACTTT
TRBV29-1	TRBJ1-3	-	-	CSVEESLSGNTIYF	TGCAGCGTTGAAGAGAGCCTCTCTGGAAACACCATATATTTT
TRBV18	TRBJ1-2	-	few	CASSPIGSGGYTF	TGTGCCAGCTCACCCATAGGGTCCGGTGGCTACACCTTC
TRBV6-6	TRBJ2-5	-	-	CASGTQETQYF	TGTGCCAGCGGTACCCAAGAGACCCAGTACTTC
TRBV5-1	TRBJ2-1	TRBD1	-	CASSPGTGYNEQFF	TGCGCCAGCAGCCCGGGGACAGGTTACAATGAGCAGTTCTTC
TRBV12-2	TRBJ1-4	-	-	CASRLSGGRGPTNEKLFF	TGTGCAAGTCGCTTATCCGGGGGACGAGGTCCAACTAATGAAAAACTGTTTTTT
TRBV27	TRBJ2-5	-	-	CASSLRENQETQYF	TGTGCCAGCAGTTTGAGGGAAAACCAAGAGACCCAGTACTTC
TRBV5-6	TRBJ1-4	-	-	CASSPHRVREWLFF	TGTGCCAGCAGCCCCCATCGAGTCCGGGAATGGCTGTTTTTT
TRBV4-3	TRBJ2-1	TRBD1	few	CASSLTGSGFTGAYNEQFF	TGCGCCAGCAGCCTCACGGGGAGCGGCTTCACAGGGGCCTACAATGAGCAGTTCTTC
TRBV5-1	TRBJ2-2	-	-	CASSWAGELFF	TGCGCCAGCAGCTGGGCCGGGGAGCTGTTTTTT
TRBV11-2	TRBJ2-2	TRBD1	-	CASSKDRVNTGELFF	TGTGCCAGCAGCAAGGACAGGGTCAACACCGGGGAGCTGTTTTTT
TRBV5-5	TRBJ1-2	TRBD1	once	CASSFAPGTVEQTNYGYTF	TGTGCCAGCAGCTTTGCCCCCGGGACAGTTGAACAAACTAACTATGGCTACACCTTC
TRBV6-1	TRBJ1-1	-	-	CASSFSGIQGTEAFF	TGTGCCAGCAGTTTTTCCGGGATCCAGGGGACTGAAGCTTTCTTT
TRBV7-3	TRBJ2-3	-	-	CASSLRQSGTDTQYF	TGTGCCAGCAGCTTAAGGCAGTCGGGCACAGATACGCAGTATTTT
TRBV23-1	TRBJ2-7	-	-	CASSQWNRSATYEQYF	TGCGCCAGCAGTCAATGGAATCGCTCAGCGACCTACGAGCAGTACTTC
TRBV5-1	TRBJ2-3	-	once	CASSQKRALRSRTGSKFTDTQYF	TGCGCCAGCAGCCAAAAGCGCGCCTTGCGATCTCGGACCGGGTCTAAGTTCACAGATACGCAGTATTTT
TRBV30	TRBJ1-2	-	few	CAWNPEAGSRFTF	TGTGCCTGGAATCCGGAGGCAGGGAGTCGGTTCACCTTC
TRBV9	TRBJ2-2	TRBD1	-	CASSVTGANGELFF	TGTGCCAGCAGCGTGACAGGGGCAAACGGGGAGCTGTTTTTT
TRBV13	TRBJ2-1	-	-	CASKLLGASGYNEQFF	TGTGCCAGCAAATTGTTGGGTGCGTCGGGCTACAATGAGCAGTTCTTC
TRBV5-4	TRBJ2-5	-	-	CASSGGGTIRETQYF	TGTGCCAGCAGCGGGGGAGGGACAATAAGAGAGACCCAGTACTTC
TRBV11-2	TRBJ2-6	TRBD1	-	CASRDRESSTSGANVLTF	TGCGCCAGCAGGGACAGGGAGAGCTCTACCTCTGGGGCCAACGTCCTGACTTTC
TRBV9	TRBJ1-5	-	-	CASSPTVDGGNQPQHF	TGTGCCAGCAGCCCAACAGTAGATGGAGGCAATCAGCCCCAGCATTTT
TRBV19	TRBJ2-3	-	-	CARPSTDTQYF	TGTGCGAGGCCCAGCACAGATACGCAGTATTTT
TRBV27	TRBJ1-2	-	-	CASSLGGGGYTF	TGTGCCAGCAGTTTGGGGGGGGGTGGCTACACCTTC
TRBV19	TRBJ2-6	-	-	CASKVGTSGANVLTF	TGTGCCAGTAAGGTGGGAACTTCTGGGGCCAACGTCCTGACTTTC
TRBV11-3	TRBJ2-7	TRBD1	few	CASSSTGGGEQYF	TGTGCCAGCAGCTCGACAGGGGGTGGCGAGCAGTACTTC
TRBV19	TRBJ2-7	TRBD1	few	CASSTRRGQGASSYEQYF	TGTGCCAGTAGTACTCGACGCGGACAGGGGGCGAGCTCCTACGAGCAGTACTTC
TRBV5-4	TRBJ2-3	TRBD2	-	CASSLGGSGADTQYF	TGTGCCAGCAGCTTGGGTGGTAGCGGGGCAGATACGCAGTATTTT
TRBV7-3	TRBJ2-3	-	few	CASSLNLRSDTQYF	TGTGCCAGCAGCTTAAATCTCAGGTCGGATACGCAGTATTTT
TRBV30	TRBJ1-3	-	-	CAWSESLTPGNTIYF	TGTGCCTGGAGTGAGTCTTTAACCCCGGGAAACACCATATATTTT
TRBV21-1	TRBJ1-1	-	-	CASSKGQASGAFF	TGTGCCAGCAGCAAAGGGCAGGCCTCGGGAGCTTTCTTT
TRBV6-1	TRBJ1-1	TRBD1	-	CASSPGGTEAFF	TGTGCCAGCAGTCCAGGGGGCACTGAAGCTTTCTTT
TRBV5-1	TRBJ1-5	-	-	CASSTGSNQPQHF	TGCGCCAGCTCAACAGGGAGCAATCAGCCCCAGCATTTT
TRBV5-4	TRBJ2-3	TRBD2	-	CASKYSGGALDTQYF	TGTGCCAGCAAGTATAGCGGGGGGGCCCTCGATACGCAGTATTTT
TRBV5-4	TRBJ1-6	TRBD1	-	CASSYRDRGFSPLHF	TGTGCCAGCAGCTACCGGGACAGGGGATTTTCGCCCCTCCACTTT
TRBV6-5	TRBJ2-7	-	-	CASSYVSGFYEQYF	TGTGCCAGCAGTTACGTTTCTGGATTTTACGAGCAGTACTTC
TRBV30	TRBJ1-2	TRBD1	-	CAWTTDRASYTF	TGTGCCTGGACCACGGACAGGGCGAGCTACACCTTC
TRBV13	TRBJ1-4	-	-	CASSFSGVGEKLFF	TGTGCCAGCAGCTTCTCAGGGGTGGGTGAAAAACTGTTTTTT
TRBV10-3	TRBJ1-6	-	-	CAIRGSSYNSPLHF	TGTGCCATCAGGGGAAGCTCCTATAATTCACCCCTCCACTTT
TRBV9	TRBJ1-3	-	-	CASSVLSSGNTIYF	TGTGCCAGCAGCGTTCTGAGCTCTGGAAACACCATATATTTT
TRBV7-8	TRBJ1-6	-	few	CASMRCPLHF	TGTGCCAGCATGAGATGCCCCCTCCACTTT
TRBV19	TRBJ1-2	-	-	CASSIYGLGYTF	TGTGCCAGTAGTATTTATGGGCTTGGCTACACCTTC
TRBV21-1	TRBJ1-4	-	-	CASSKVPGSNEKLFF	TGTGCCAGCAGCAAAGTCCCAGGGTCTAATGAAAAACTGTTTTTT
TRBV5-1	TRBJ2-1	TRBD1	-	CASSVGQGSSEQFF	TGCGCCAGCAGCGTCGGACAGGGTAGCAGTGAGCAGTTCTTC
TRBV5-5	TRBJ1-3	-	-	CASSLTGTGNTIYF	TGTGCCAGCAGCTTGACAGGGACTGGAAACACCATATATTTT
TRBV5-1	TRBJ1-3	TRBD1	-	CASSTQGMNYGNTIYF	TGCGCCAGCAGCACACAGGGGATGAACTATGGAAACACCATATATTTT
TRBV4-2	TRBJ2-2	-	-	CASRYRDKNTGELFF	TGTGCCAGCAGATACCGGGACAAAAACACCGGGGAGCTGTTTTTT
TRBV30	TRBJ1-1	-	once	CAWSVGSNTEAFF	TGTGCCTGGAGTGTAGGTTCGAACACTGAAGCTTTCTTT
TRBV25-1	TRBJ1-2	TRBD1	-	CASSEWGQDYGYTF	TGTGCCAGCAGTGAGTGGGGACAGGACTATGGCTACACCTTC
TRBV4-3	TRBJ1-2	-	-	CASSQDWSGPVYGYTF	TGCGCCAGCAGCCAAGATTGGTCCGGGCCCGTCTATGGCTACACCTTC
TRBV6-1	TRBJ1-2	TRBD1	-	CASRKRDSYGYTF	TGTGCCAGCAGGAAGCGGGACAGTTATGGCTACACCTTC
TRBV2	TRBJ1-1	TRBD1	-	CASIRRGQNTEAFF	TGTGCCAGCATTCGCAGGGGGCAGAACACTGAAGCTTTCTTT
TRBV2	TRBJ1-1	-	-	CASSDAGAEGTEAFF	TGTGCCAGCAGTGACGCGGGAGCGGAGGGAACTGAAGCTTTCTTT
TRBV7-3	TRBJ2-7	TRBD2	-	CASSLYSGVYEQYF	TGTGCCAGCAGCTTATATAGCGGGGTCTACGAGCAGTACTTC
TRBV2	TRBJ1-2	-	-	CASSGENYGYTF	TGTGCCAGCAGTGGAGAGAACTATGGCTACACCTTC
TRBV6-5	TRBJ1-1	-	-	CASKMGMGDTEAFF	TGTGCCAGCAAAATGGGGATGGGAGACACTGAAGCTTTCTTT